This T cell receptor beta chain was obtained from a study of shared clonotypes between healthy human individuals. Sequencing was performed with immunoSEQ multiplex PCR; in TCRdb, only in-frame clones are kept and a portion is missing. The sample has a few million clones, roughly nine tenths seen once. CDR3 length: 14 residues. The material sequenced was naive CD4+ T cells sorted from blood. Subset in this sample: CD45RA+ positively selected. The rearrangement joins TRBV21-1 to TRBJ2-7; the D call of TRBD2 is as the table states it, not checked on the DNA. TRBV21-1 corresponds to a pseudogene. This receptor was taken from a man younger than 35 in good health. The CDR3 loop reads CASTKSSGSYEQYF. The CDR3 bases are TGTGCCAGCACAAAGTCTAGTGGATCCTACGAGCAGTACTTC.